This TCR beta chain was obtained from a study of control samples from healthy donors and cancer patients. Method: immunoSEQ multiplex PCR; TCRdb's copy keeps in-frame clones and lacks some. Of around 170,000 clones in the sample, roughly nine tenths were seen once. This clonotype was obtained from a man aged 30 to 39 in good health. The sequenced material came from blood.

The CDR3 DNA follows: TGCGCCAGCAGCCCGAACGCGGACAGGATGGAAAAACTGTTTTTT. Residues: CASSPNADRMEKLFF. The chain joins TRBV5-1 to TRBJ1-4, with 7 nucleotides matching TRBD1. J was trimmed by 8 bases and V by 4 bases; bases with no gene match: 11. In germline, CDR1 is SGHRS, CDR2 YFSETQ. The CDR3 covers 15 residues. The full variable domain, completed using reference TRBV5-1 and TRBJ1-4, is KAGVTQTPRYLIKTRGQQVTLSCSPISGHRSVSWYQQTPGQGLQFLFEYFSETQRNKGNFPGRFSGRQFSNSRSEMNVSTLELGDSALYLCASSPNADRMEKLFFGSGTQLSVL.